The 18 T cell receptor beta chains reported below all come from one sample, sequenced in a study of shared clonotypes between healthy human individuals. The repertoire was sequenced with immunoSEQ multiplex PCR; TCRdb's copy has only in-frame clones and lacks some. This table holds about 2.3 million clones, around 92% found once. The specimen sequenced was naive CD4+ T cells from PBMCs. Indicated subset: CD45RA+ positively selected. Receptors were obtained from a man between 18 and 29 years old in good health. Some clones in this sample may be carry-over from other donors' samples.

The chain uses TRBV30 and TRBJ1-2, with D hard to call. V was trimmed by 0 bases and J by 0 bases, leaving 14 bases between them. Germline CDR1 and CDR2: GTSNPN and SVGIG (reference sequence). The CDR3 spans 16 residues. For the CDR3, the DNA is TGTGCCTGGAGTGTACAACCGAACCTCGCTAACTATGGCTACACCTTC. This encodes CAWSVQPNLANYGYTF.

This chain joins TRBV6-5 and TRBJ1-5; weak D call: TRBD1 (5 bases). The CDR3 runs 13 residues. Trimming took 6 bases from V and 7 from J, leaving 13 bases between them. Germline V gene lookup returns CDR1 MNHEY and CDR2 SVGAGI. CDR3 coding DNA: TGTGCCAGCAGACAACAGGAGTACCAGCCCCAGCATTTT. Amino acids: CASRQQEYQPQHF.

The chain links TRBV28 to TRBJ2-1, with TRBD2 identical over 10 bases. CDR1 is MDHEN, CDR2 SYDVKM, per germline. With 5 bases clipped from V and 5 bases from J, the junction kept 18 bases outside the gene matches. The length of the CDR3 is 19 residues. The CDR3 DNA is TGTGCCAGCAGTCCTCCAGTATCCTCACTAGCGGGAATAAACAATGAGCAGTTCTTC. It yields the protein CASSPPVSSLAGINNEQFF. Full variable domain (outside the CDR3, taken from reference TRBV28 and TRBJ2-1): DVKVTQSSRYLVKRTGEKVFLECVQDMDHENMFWYRQDPGLGLRLIYFSYDVKMKEKGDIPEGYSVSREKKERFSLILESASTNQTSMYLCASSPPVSSLAGINNEQFFGPGTRLTVL.

V is TRBV7-2 and J is TRBJ1-1, with D tentatively TRBD1 (6 bases). Trimming left V 3 bases short and J 5 bases short, with 13 bases between. The CDR3 covers 14 residues. Germline V gene lookup returns CDR1 SGHTA and CDR2 FQGNSA. DNA of the CDR3: TGTGCCAGCAGCTTCCAAAACAGGGTAACTGAAGCTTTCTTT. Encoded protein: CASSFQNRVTEAFF.

The chain has TRBV7-9 and TRBJ2-2; a weak D match, TRBD2 (5 bases). V lost 9 bases to trimming and J lost 0 bases, with 11 bases between them. The CDR3 spans 14 residues. The germline gives CDR1 SEHNR, CDR2 FQNEAQ (reference sequence). This CDR3 reads CASERAPNTGELFF. CDR3 nucleotides: TGTGCCAGTGAGAGGGCCCCGAACACCGGGGAGCTGTTTTTT.

The rearrangement uses TRBV7-3 and TRBJ1-3; D unclear. The germline V and J ends were trimmed by 2 bases and 0 bases, with 8 bases remaining between them. Per the germline V gene, CDR1 is SGHTA and CDR2 is FQGTGA. The length of the CDR3 is 15 residues. The CDR3, as DNA: TGTGCCAGCAGCTTAGACGGTCGCTCTGGAAACACCATATATTTT. Amino acid sequence: CASSLDGRSGNTIYF. Together with reference TRBV7-3 and TRBJ1-3, the CDR3 gives the full variable domain: GAGVSQTPSNKVTEKGKYVELRCDPISGHTALYWYRQSLGQGPEFLIYFQGTGAADDSGLPNDRFFAVRPEGSVSTLKIQRTERGDSAVYLCASSLDGRSGNTIYFGEGSWLTVV.

The rearrangement joins TRBV18 to TRBJ2-7, with D possibly being TRBD1 (6 bases). Germline-derived CDR1 and CDR2 are KGHSH and LQKENI. V was pared by 1 base and J by 5 bases, with 12 bases between. The CDR3 has 14 amino acids. The chain's CDR3 is CASSPLDSINEQYF. In DNA, the CDR3 is TGTGCCAGCTCACCACTGGACAGTATCAACGAGCAGTACTTC.

The chain carries TRBV5-8 and TRBJ1-2; D perhaps matches TRBD1 (5 bases). CDR1 and CDR2 from the germline V gene are SGHTS and YDEGEE. V dropped 0 bases and J dropped 14 bases, with 23 bases sitting between them. The length of the CDR3 is 15 residues. CDR3 coding DNA: TGTGCCAGCAGCTTGGTCCGCGGGGCATCCCGAGGGAGGACCTTC. Translated, it gives CASSLVRGASRGRTF.

This chain links TRBV6-1 with TRBJ1-4, with a possible D match to TRBD1 (5 bases). The germline gives CDR1 MNHNS, CDR2 SASEGT. The CDR3 loop spans 13 amino acids. V was shortened by 4 bases and J by 8 bases, with 11 bases between the two germline ends. The CDR3, as DNA: TGTGCCAGCAGTGCAACCGGGGCAGAAAAACTGTTTTTT. Protein sequence: CASSATGAEKLFF.

The rearrangement joins TRBV29-1 to TRBJ1-1, with D possibly TRBD1 on 6 matching bases. Germline V gene sequence: CDR1 SQVTM, CDR2 ANQGSEA. The CDR3 runs 12 residues. Trimming stripped 7 bases from V and 1 base from J, with 10 bases between. The DNA of the CDR3 is TGCAGCGCCCTGACAGGGAACACTGAAGCTTTCTTT. As protein: CSALTGNTEAFF.

This chain uses TRBV6-4 with TRBJ2-1, with D unclear. The CDR3 totals 13 residues. Germline V gene data show CDR1 as MRHNA and CDR2 as SNTAGT. V lost 3 bases and J 7 bases, leaving 10 bases between the germline ends. CDR3 nucleotide sequence: TGTGCCAGCAGTGATAGGGTGTGGAATGAGCAGTTCTTC. It specifies CASSDRVWNEQFF.

The genes are TRBV27 and TRBJ2-1; D is unresolved. V dropped 3 bases and J dropped 0 bases, with 12 bases sitting between them. CDR1 MNHEY and CDR2 SMNVEV come from the germline V gene (reference sequence). This CDR3 spans 16 amino acids. CDR3 amino acids: CASSLEGYLSYNEQFF. The CDR3, as DNA: TGTGCCAGCAGTTTGGAAGGCTACCTCTCCTACAATGAGCAGTTCTTC.

The CDR3 nucleotides are TGTGCCAGCAGTTCCCCACACTCAACTAATGAAAAACTGTTTTTT. It encodes CASSSPHSTNEKLFF. The rearrangement uses TRBV28 and TRBJ1-4; D is undetermined. The germline V and J ends were trimmed by 4 bases and 0 bases, with 9 bases remaining between them. This CDR3 region has 15 residues. Germline assignment: CDR1 MDHEN and CDR2 SYDVKM. The full variable domain, completed using reference TRBV28 and TRBJ1-4, is DVKVTQSSRYLVKRTGEKVFLECVQDMDHENMFWYRQDPGLGLRLIYFSYDVKMKEKGDIPEGYSVSREKKERFSLILESASTNQTSMYLCASSSPHSTNEKLFFGSGTQLSVL.

The chain uses TRBV18 and TRBJ2-5; D is unresolved. There are 14 residues in the CDR3. Germline values: CDR1 KGHSH, CDR2 LQKENI. Trimming removed 3 bases at V and 0 bases at J, with 8 bases between. CDR3 nucleotide sequence: TGTGCCAGCTCACCGAAGGGCAACCAAGAGACCCAGTACTTC. Its protein product is CASSPKGNQETQYF.

This clone appeared a single time. This chain joins TRBV10-3 and TRBJ2-1, with TRBD2 identical over 8 bases. The germline gives CDR1 ENHRY, CDR2 SYGVKD. V was clipped by 7 bases and J by 5 bases; unmatched bases: 13. This CDR3 has 16 amino acids. CDR3 coding DNA: TGTGCCATCAAGGGGGTGAGCGGGAGCCCAAACAATGAGCAGTTCTTC. This codes for CAIKGVSGSPNNEQFF.

As regards this clone: The identical CDR3 is also encoded by other nucleotide sequences in the sample. V usage is TRBV29-1 and J usage is TRBJ1-1; possibly TRBD1 for D (6 bases). The length of the CDR3 is 11 residues. V was clipped by 6 bases and J by 1 base, with 6 bases between them. Germline CDR1 reads SQVTM; CDR2 reads ANQGSEA. In DNA form, the CDR3 reads TGCAGCGTGGGACAGAACACTGAAGCTTTCTTT. Translated, it gives CSVGQNTEAFF.

This clone was observed once. The chain recombines TRBV28 with TRBJ1-5; D not resolved. Germline V gene data show CDR1 as MDHEN and CDR2 as SYDVKM. Trimming removed 3 bases at V and 7 bases at J, with 13 bases between. CDR3 length: 14 residues. CDR3 DNA: TGTGCCAGCAGTTTCAGCTCCCATAGCCAGCCCCAGCATTTT. Protein product: CASSFSSHSQPQHF.

The chain employs TRBV9 and TRBJ2-1; 12 nucleotides match TRBD2. This CDR3 has 16 amino acids. The J segment lost 1 base and the V segment lost 4 bases, leaving 3 bases of the junction unmatched. CDR1 is SGDLS, CDR2 YYNGEE, per germline. CDR3 amino acids: CASSRTSGASYNEQFF. For the CDR3, the DNA is TGTGCCAGCAGCCGGACTAGCGGGGCGTCCTACAATGAGCAGTTCTTC.